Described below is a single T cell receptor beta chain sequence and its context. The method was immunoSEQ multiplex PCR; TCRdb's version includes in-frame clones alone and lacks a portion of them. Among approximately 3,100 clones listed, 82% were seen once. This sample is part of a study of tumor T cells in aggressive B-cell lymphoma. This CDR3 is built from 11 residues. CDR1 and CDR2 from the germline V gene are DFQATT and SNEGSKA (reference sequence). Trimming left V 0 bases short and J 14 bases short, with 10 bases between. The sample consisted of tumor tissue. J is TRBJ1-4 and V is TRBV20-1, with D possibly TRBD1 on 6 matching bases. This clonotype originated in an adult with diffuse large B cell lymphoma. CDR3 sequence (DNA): TGCAGTGCTAGAGATAGGGGACATCTGTTTTTT. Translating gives CSARDRGHLFF.